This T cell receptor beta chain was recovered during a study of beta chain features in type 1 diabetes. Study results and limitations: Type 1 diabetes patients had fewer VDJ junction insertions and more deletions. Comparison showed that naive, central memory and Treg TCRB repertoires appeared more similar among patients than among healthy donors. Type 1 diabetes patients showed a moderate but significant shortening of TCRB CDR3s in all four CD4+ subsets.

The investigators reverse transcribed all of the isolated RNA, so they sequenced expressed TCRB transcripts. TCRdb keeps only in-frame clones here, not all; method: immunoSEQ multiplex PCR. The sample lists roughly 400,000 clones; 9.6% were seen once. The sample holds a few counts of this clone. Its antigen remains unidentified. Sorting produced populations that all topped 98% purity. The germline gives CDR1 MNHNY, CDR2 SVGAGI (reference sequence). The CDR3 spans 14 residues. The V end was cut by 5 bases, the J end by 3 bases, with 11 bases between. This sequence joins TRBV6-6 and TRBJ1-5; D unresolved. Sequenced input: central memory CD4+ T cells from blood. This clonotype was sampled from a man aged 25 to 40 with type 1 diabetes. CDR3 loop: CASSGGTHNQPQHF. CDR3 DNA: TGTGCCAGCAGTGGCGGAACGCACAATCAGCCCCAGCATTTT.